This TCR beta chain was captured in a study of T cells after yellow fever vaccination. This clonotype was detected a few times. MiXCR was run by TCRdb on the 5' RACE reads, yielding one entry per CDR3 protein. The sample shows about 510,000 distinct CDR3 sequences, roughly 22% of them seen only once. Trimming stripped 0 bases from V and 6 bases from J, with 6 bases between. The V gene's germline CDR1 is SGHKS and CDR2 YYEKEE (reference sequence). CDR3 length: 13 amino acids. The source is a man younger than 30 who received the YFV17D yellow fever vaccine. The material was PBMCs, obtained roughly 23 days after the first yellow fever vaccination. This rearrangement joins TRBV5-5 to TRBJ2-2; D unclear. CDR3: CASSLASAGELFF. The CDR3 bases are TGTGCCAGCAGCTTGGCCTCAGCCGGGGAGCTGTTTTTT.